A selection of T cell receptor beta chains follows, all from one sample in a study of identical twins. Each CDR3 protein is one row after TCRdb ran MiXCR on the 5' RACE reads. The profile shows a few hundred thousand distinct CDR3 sequences, 8.5% to 10% of them singletons. The specimen sequenced was naive T cells sorted from blood. The receptors come from a woman between 50 and 59 years old in good health. The CDR3 runs from the conserved cysteine through the conserved F or W. Each record gives: D gene, clone size, V gene, CDR3 length, J gene, CDR3 protein, CDR3 DNA. A D gene is named only where the DNA matches it firmly. Part of the rows lack a size; the others show once, few, many or a class for expanded clones.

d_gene: NA; abundance: few; v_gene: TRBV7-2; len: 16; j_gene: TRBJ2-1; CDR3aa: CASSQGGARTRGEQFF; CDR3nt: TGTGCCAGCAGCCAAGGCGGGGCTAGAACCCGGGGTGAGCAGTTCTTC
d_gene: TRBD2; abundance: NA; v_gene: TRBV15; len: 19; j_gene: TRBJ2-3; CDR3aa: CATSRGLAGGPTPTDTQYF; CDR3nt: TGTGCCACCAGCAGAGGACTAGCGGGAGGCCCCACACCCACAGATACGCAGTATTTT
d_gene: NA; abundance: many; v_gene: TRBV29-1; len: 11; j_gene: TRBJ2-2; CDR3aa: CSVGVTGELFF; CDR3nt: TGCAGCGTTGGGGTCACCGGGGAGCTGTTTTTT
d_gene: TRBD1; abundance: many; v_gene: TRBV29-1; len: 13; j_gene: TRBJ2-7; CDR3aa: CSARGGYHYEQYF; CDR3nt: TGCAGCGCCCGAGGGGGCTACCACTACGAGCAGTACTTC
d_gene: TRBD1; abundance: many; v_gene: TRBV12-3/TRBV12-4; len: 15; j_gene: TRBJ2-1; CDR3aa: CASTPDRDVVNEQFF; CDR3nt: TGTGCCAGCACCCCGGACAGGGATGTAGTCAATGAGCAGTTCTTC
d_gene: NA; abundance: few; v_gene: TRBV7-9; len: 17; j_gene: TRBJ2-4; CDR3aa: CASSLAKRLGSKNIQYF; CDR3nt: TGTGCCAGCAGCTTAGCGAAGAGGTTGGGAAGCAAAAACATTCAGTACTTC
d_gene: TRBD2; abundance: NA; v_gene: TRBV14; len: 14; j_gene: TRBJ2-1; CDR3aa: CASSQLAGNNEQFF; CDR3nt: TGTGCCAGCAGCCAACTAGCGGGGAACAATGAGCAGTTCTTC
d_gene: NA; abundance: few; v_gene: TRBV7-3; len: 13; j_gene: TRBJ2-5; CDR3aa: CASSLREKETQYF; CDR3nt: TGTGCCAGCAGCTTACGGGAGAAAGAGACCCAGTACTTC
d_gene: NA; abundance: many; v_gene: TRBV7-2; len: 12; j_gene: TRBJ2-1; CDR3aa: CASSPRRIEQFF; CDR3nt: TGTGCCAGCAGCCCGCGGAGGATTGAGCAGTTCTTC
d_gene: NA; abundance: NA; v_gene: TRBV12-3/TRBV12-4; len: 15; j_gene: TRBJ1-2; CDR3aa: CASSPGGALHYGYTF; CDR3nt: TGTGCCAGCAGTCCCGGGGGTGCCCTTCACTATGGCTACACCTTC
d_gene: TRBD2; abundance: few; v_gene: TRBV3-1; len: 16; j_gene: TRBJ2-5; CDR3aa: CASGTAGLAGEETQYF; CDR3nt: TGTGCCAGCGGGACTGCTGGACTAGCGGGAGAAGAGACCCAGTACTTC
d_gene: TRBD1; abundance: many; v_gene: TRBV15; len: 13; j_gene: TRBJ2-4; CDR3aa: CATSSGQGDIQYF; CDR3nt: TGTGCCACCAGCAGTGGACAGGGTGACATTCAGTACTTC
d_gene: NA; abundance: few; v_gene: TRBV5-1; len: 14; j_gene: TRBJ2-1; CDR3aa: CASSLVTGLVEQFF; CDR3nt: TGCGCCAGCAGCTTGGTAACGGGACTCGTGGAGCAGTTCTTC
d_gene: NA; abundance: many; v_gene: TRBV29-1; len: 14; j_gene: TRBJ1-1; CDR3aa: CSAQQWGVGTEAFF; CDR3nt: TGCAGCGCACAACAATGGGGGGTTGGGACTGAAGCTTTCTTT
d_gene: TRBD2; abundance: many; v_gene: TRBV5-1; len: 16; j_gene: TRBJ2-1; CDR3aa: CASSYETGLATNEQFF; CDR3nt: TGCGCCAGCAGCTATGAAACGGGACTAGCCACCAATGAGCAGTTCTTC
d_gene: TRBD2; abundance: many; v_gene: TRBV20-1; len: 16; j_gene: TRBJ2-5; CDR3aa: CSARDGPGGPPETQYF; CDR3nt: TGCAGTGCTAGAGATGGCCCGGGAGGGCCTCCGGAGACCCAGTACTTC
d_gene: TRBD2; abundance: NA; v_gene: TRBV12-5; len: 15; j_gene: TRBJ2-7; CDR3aa: CASGNLAGGPLEQYF; CDR3nt: TGTGCTAGTGGTAACTTAGCGGGAGGTCCCCTCGAGCAGTACTTC